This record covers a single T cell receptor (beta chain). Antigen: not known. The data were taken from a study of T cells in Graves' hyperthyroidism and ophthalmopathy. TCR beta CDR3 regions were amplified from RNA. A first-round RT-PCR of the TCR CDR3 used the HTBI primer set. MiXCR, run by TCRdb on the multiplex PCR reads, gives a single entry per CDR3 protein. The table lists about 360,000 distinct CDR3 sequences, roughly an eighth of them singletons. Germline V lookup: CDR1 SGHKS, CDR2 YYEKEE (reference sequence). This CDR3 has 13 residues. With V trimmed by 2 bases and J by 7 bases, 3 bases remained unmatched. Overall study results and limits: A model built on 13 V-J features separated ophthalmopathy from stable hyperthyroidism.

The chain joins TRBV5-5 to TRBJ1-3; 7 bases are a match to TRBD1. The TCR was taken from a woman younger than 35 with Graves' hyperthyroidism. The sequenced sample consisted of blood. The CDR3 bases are TGTGCCAGCAGCTTACCAGGGGGGAACACCATATATTTT. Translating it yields CASSLPGGNTIYF.